The 2 T cell receptor beta chains given below trace back to one sample, sequenced in a study of blood T cell repertoires in COVID-19. Assay: immunoSEQ multiplex PCR; the TCRdb copy retains only in-frame clones and omits some. The table lists roughly 64,000 clones, approximately 90% of them singletons. What was sequenced was peripheral blood. The receptors shown here come from a man aged 50-59 years with active COVID-19.

DNA of the CDR3: TGTGCCAGTAGTACGGACACCCTTCAAGGGTATGGCTACACCTTC. It is translated as CASSTDTLQGYGYTF. This chain joins TRBV19 and TRBJ1-2, with D possibly matching TRBD1 (5 bases). Germline V gives CDR1 LNHDA, CDR2 SQIVND (reference sequence). This CDR3 region has 15 residues. Trimming removed 4 bases from V and 5 bases from J, with 17 bases in between.

V is TRBV5-1 and J is TRBJ2-7; D gene unclear. The germline CDR1 and CDR2 sequences are SGHRS and YFSETQ. The CDR3 runs to 14 residues. The germline V and J ends were trimmed by 0 bases and 4 bases, with 11 bases remaining between them. CDR3 sequence: CASSLGADLYEQYF. The CDR3 coding sequence is TGCGCCAGCAGCTTGGGGGCAGACCTTTACGAGCAGTACTTC.